The next 4 T cell receptor beta chains were all read from a single sample in a study of shared clonotypes between healthy human individuals (dated by TCRdb to 2018 to 2020). CD8 naive samples were CD45RO-negative cells positively selected for CCR7, giving a CD45RA+CCR7+ population that excluded TemRA cells. Library preparation used the immunoSEQ multiplex PCR assay. In TCRdb, the immuneACCESS table is reduced to in-frame sequences with V and J assigned. These tables do not hold every clone; where another copy was compared, an unresolved V gene accounts for under half, and the others remain unexplained. For this sample there are 2 million to 2.5 million clones; about 93% appear just once. The ten largest clones add up to about 1.8% of the sample. Material: naive CD8+ T cells from PBMCs. This specimen's cell subset or site label, interpreted: CD45RA+CCR7+. These receptors were obtained from a man in his late teens or twenties in good health. Some clones in this sample may be carry-over from other donors' samples.

Here the CDR3 DNA reads TGTGCCAGCAGCTCTCGGACTAGCTCTGGGGCCAACGTCCTGACTTTC. It translates to CASSSRTSSGANVLTF. This rearrangement joins TRBV11-2 to TRBJ2-6, with 7 bases matching TRBD2. The CDR3 has 16 residues. With V trimmed by 4 bases and J by 0 bases, 3 bases remained unmatched. The germline gives CDR1 SGHAT, CDR2 FQNNGV.

The chain combines TRBV4-2 with TRBJ2-1; 10 bases agree with TRBD2. CDR1 and CDR2 from the germline V gene are LGHNA and YNFKEQ. The CDR3 is 15 amino acids. V lost 0 bases and J lost 7; bases outside the gene matches: 3. The CDR3 region is CASSQDGTSVNEQFF. The CDR3 DNA is TGTGCCAGCAGCCAAGATGGGACTAGCGTGAATGAGCAGTTCTTC.

The V gene is TRBV29-1, the J gene TRBJ1-1, with no clear D. Between the trimmed V and J ends, which lost 7 bases and 1 base, there was a span of 16 bases. Germline CDR1 SQVTM, CDR2 ANQGSEA. The CDR3 covers 14 residues. As DNA, the CDR3 is TGCAGCGCCGCAGCCTCTATAGGGAACACTGAAGCTTTCTTT. Its protein is CSAAASIGNTEAFF.

As DNA, the CDR3 is TGTGCCAGCAGCTTAATTCGAGGGAAAGAGACCCAGTACTTC. It specifies CASSLIRGKETQYF. The V and J genes are TRBV7-6 and TRBJ2-5, with D maybe TRBD2 (5 bases). The ends were cut back, 2 bases at V and 3 bases at J, with 10 bases in the middle. The CDR3 length is 14 residues. Germline V CDR1 and CDR2: SGHVS, FNYEAQ.